The rows below give T cell receptor beta chains drawn from one sample of a study of blood T cells in healthy people across ages. TCRdb independently ran MiXCR on the 5' RACE reads; one entry per CDR3 protein. The data hold 800,000 to 950,000 distinct CDR3 sequences, with around 29% observed a single time. The same sample was also used in a study of T cells of mothers and their children.

Sequenced input: blood. These receptors originate from a woman in her 40s in good health. The CDR3 runs from the conserved cysteine through the conserved F or W. The D gene is left open where the match is weak. A row's size may be missing; if present it is once, few, many or a size class.

>TRBJ1-1|TRBV2|TRBD1|-
TGTGCCGCAGAGACAGGGCGGGGGACTGAAGCTTTCTTT
CAAETGRGTEAFF
>TRBJ2-4|TRBV12-3/TRBV12-4|-|many
TGTGCCAGCAGCATCACCGCCTGGGCCGCCAAAAACATTCAGTACTTC
CASSITAWAAKNIQYF
>TRBJ2-7|TRBV7-2|TRBD2|many
TGTGCCAGCAGCTTGGGGAGGGTGGGCTACGAGCAGTACTTC
CASSLGRVGYEQYF
>TRBJ2-7|TRBV27|-|few
TGTGCCGGCAGTGTGACAGGCCGAACCTACGAGCAGTACTTC
CAGSVTGRTYEQYF
>TRBJ2-7|TRBV6-1|-|many
TGTGCCAGCAGAGATAGGGGGACGCCGCAGCAGTACTTC
CASRDRGTPQQYF
>TRBJ1-5|TRBV6-6|TRBD1|-
TGTGCCAGCAGCCAGAGGACAGGGGCGGATAATCAGCCCCAGCATTTT
CASSQRTGADNQPQHF
>TRBJ1-2|TRBV9|-|few
TGTGCCAGCAGCGTAGGACGAGGCGAGGAAGGCTACACCTTC
CASSVGRGEEGYTF
>TRBJ2-5|TRBV7-2|TRBD1|few
TGTGCCGGCAGCTTAGTTGTGGGGACAGGCACTCTCCAAGAGACCCAGTACTTC
CAGSLVVGTGTLQETQYF
>TRBJ1-2|TRBV20-1|-|many
TGCAGTGCTAGAGGCCCGACGGGCCCCACGGGGGGCTACACCTTC
CSARGPTGPTGGYTF
>TRBJ2-1|TRBV11-2|TRBD2|many
TGTGCCAGCAGCTCAACGACTAGCGGGTCCTACAAGAATGAGCAGTTCTTC
CASSSTTSGSYKNEQFF
>TRBJ2-1|TRBV29-1|-|many
TGCAGCGTTGGGGGGACCGTCACCCTCATCGAGCAGTTCTTC
CSVGGTVTLIEQFF
>TRBJ2-7|TRBV7-2|TRBD1|-
TGTGCCAGCAGCTTAGCCCGCATAGGGACAGGGAGCTCCTACGAGCAGTACTTC
CASSLARIGTGSSYEQYF
>TRBJ1-1|TRBV18|-|-
TGTGCCAGCTCACCGACGGACGTTTCGAACACTGAAGCTTTCTTT
CASSPTDVSNTEAFF
>TRBJ2-7|TRBV5-5|-|-
TGCGCCAGCGGCTGGGGGTCAAGCTACGAGCAGTACTTC
CASGWGSSYEQYF
>TRBJ2-1|TRBV12-3/TRBV12-4|TRBD2|-
TGTGCCAGCACTGCTAGCGGGGGGGCAGGAAATGAGCAGTTCTTC
CASTASGGAGNEQFF
>TRBJ2-3|TRBV20-1|-|few
TGCAGTGCTGAACCCGGGACGGGGGGCACAGATACGCAGTATTTT
CSAEPGTGGTDTQYF
>TRBJ2-7|TRBV10-3|TRBD1|many
TGTGCCATCAGCCCGGGACAGGGGGCCTCTAGCGAGCAGTACTTC
CAISPGQGASSEQYF
>TRBJ1-5|TRBV29-1|TRBD1|few
TGCAGCGTTGGGGAGACAGGGGGCAATCAGCCCCAGCATTTT
CSVGETGGNQPQHF
>TRBJ2-7|TRBV28|-|-
TGTGCCAGCAGTTCCTCGGGGGTATGGGGGCAGTACTTC
CASSSSGVWGQYF
>TRBJ1-5|TRBV7-8|-|-
TGTGCCAGCAGCTTAGGGCGGACCTTTGCGGTCCCCAATCAGCCCCAGCATTTT
CASSLGRTFAVPNQPQHF
>TRBJ1-2|TRBV15|-|-
TGTGCCACCAGCAGGGCTACCGGTGCCGGAGGCTACACCTTC
CATSRATGAGGYTF
>TRBJ2-1|TRBV7-6|-|many
TGTGCCAGCAGCTTGACCCGGGACGTCAATGAGCAGTTCTTC
CASSLTRDVNEQFF
>TRBJ1-1|TRBV12-3/TRBV12-4|-|-
TGTGCCAGCAATCCAGGACGGGGGAACACTGAAGCTTTCTTT
CASNPGRGNTEAFF
>TRBJ2-3|TRBV18|TRBD2|-
TGTGCCAGCTCATCCCAAGCGGGGGCTCACACAGATACGCAGTATTTT
CASSSQAGAHTDTQYF
>TRBJ1-4|TRBV7-9|-|many
TGTGCCAGCACACGGGGGAGTTATGAAAAACTGTTTTTT
CASTRGSYEKLFF
>TRBJ1-1|TRBV18|TRBD1|-
TGTGCCAGCTCCCCTAGGGCAGGGGGCGCAAGCACTGAAGCTTTCTTT
CASSPRAGGASTEAFF
>TRBJ2-7|TRBV20-1|TRBD2|few
TGCAGTGCAAACGTACTAGCGGGGGGGCTCTACGAGCAGTACTTC
CSANVLAGGLYEQYF
>TRBJ1-2|TRBV18|-|-
TGTGCCAGCTCACCCGACGGAGGATCCGGCTACACCTTC
CASSPDGGSGYTF
>TRBJ2-7|TRBV20-1|TRBD2|-
TGCAGTGCTAGAGATCGGGAGCGGGAGGCCTCCTACGAGCAGTACTTC
CSARDREREASYEQYF
>TRBJ2-1|TRBV5-1|-|-
TGCGCCAGCAGCTTAAACAGGCTAAAATTCTACCATGAGCAGTTCTTC
CASSLNRLKFYHEQFF
>TRBJ2-3|TRBV7-2|-|many
TGTGCCAGCAGCCCTCCCACAGATACGCAGTATTTT
CASSPPTDTQYF
>TRBJ2-3|TRBV9|-|few
TGTGCCAGCAGCGGATCACCGGGCCGCACAGATACGCAGTATTTT
CASSGSPGRTDTQYF
>TRBJ1-1|TRBV7-3|-|few
TGTGCCAGCAGCTTAACCCAGGGCACAGCTGAAGCTTTCTTT
CASSLTQGTAEAFF
>TRBJ2-5|TRBV6-5|TRBD2|many
TGTGCCAGCAGTTACGATCCGGGGGGAGAGACCCAGTACTTC
CASSYDPGGETQYF
>TRBJ2-3|TRBV3-1|-|-
TGTGCCAGCAGCCAAGATTCACCCTACACAGATACGCAGTATTTT
CASSQDSPYTDTQYF
>TRBJ2-2|TRBV20-1|TRBD2|few
TGCAGTGCTAGATCGAGCGGGGGCGGGACCGGGGAGCTGTTTTTT
CSARSSGGGTGELFF
>TRBJ2-3|TRBV7-3|-|few
TGTGCATCAAGGTTGTCTAGCACAGATACGCAGTATTTT
CASRLSSTDTQYF
>TRBJ1-2|TRBV6-5|-|-
TGTGCCAGCAGCGCTCAGGGGATGGGCTATGGCTACACCTTC
CASSAQGMGYGYTF
>TRBJ1-2|TRBV27|-|few
TGTGCCAGCAGTCTCGGGAGTGTAGGTTTTGGCTACACCTTC
CASSLGSVGFGYTF
>TRBJ2-7|TRBV7-2|TRBD2|many
TGTGCCAGCAGCTTACGGGGACTAGCGGGGGGGCCCCGTTACGAGCAGTACTTC
CASSLRGLAGGPRYEQYF
>TRBJ1-2|TRBV6-1|-|-
TGTGCCAGCAGTGTTGGATACAGGACGAACTATGGCTACACCTTC
CASSVGYRTNYGYTF
>TRBJ1-1|TRBV18|-|-
TGTGCCAGCTCACCACAAGGGTTCGCTGAAGCTTTCTTT
CASSPQGFAEAFF
>TRBJ1-4|TRBV4-1|-|few
TGCGCCAGCAGCCGAACTGGGGCCGCGCTTGCAACTAATGAAAAACTGTTTTTT
CASSRTGAALATNEKLFF
>TRBJ2-5|TRBV10-3|TRBD1|-
TGTGCCACAGCATTTCCTGAGGGGGCAAGAGAGACCCAGTACTTC
CATAFPEGARETQYF
>TRBJ2-1|TRBV7-9|-|many
TGTGCCAGCAGCCGCACTCCTAGCTCCTACAATGAGCAGTTCTTC
CASSRTPSSYNEQFF
>TRBJ2-5|TRBV12-3/TRBV12-4|-|many
TGTGCCAGCAGTTCAACGGGAACCGAAGAGACCCAGTACTTC
CASSSTGTEETQYF
>TRBJ2-7|TRBV28|TRBD2|many
TGTGCCAGCAGCCGGGGGAAGCGGGGGGAATACGAGCAGTACTTC
CASSRGKRGEYEQYF